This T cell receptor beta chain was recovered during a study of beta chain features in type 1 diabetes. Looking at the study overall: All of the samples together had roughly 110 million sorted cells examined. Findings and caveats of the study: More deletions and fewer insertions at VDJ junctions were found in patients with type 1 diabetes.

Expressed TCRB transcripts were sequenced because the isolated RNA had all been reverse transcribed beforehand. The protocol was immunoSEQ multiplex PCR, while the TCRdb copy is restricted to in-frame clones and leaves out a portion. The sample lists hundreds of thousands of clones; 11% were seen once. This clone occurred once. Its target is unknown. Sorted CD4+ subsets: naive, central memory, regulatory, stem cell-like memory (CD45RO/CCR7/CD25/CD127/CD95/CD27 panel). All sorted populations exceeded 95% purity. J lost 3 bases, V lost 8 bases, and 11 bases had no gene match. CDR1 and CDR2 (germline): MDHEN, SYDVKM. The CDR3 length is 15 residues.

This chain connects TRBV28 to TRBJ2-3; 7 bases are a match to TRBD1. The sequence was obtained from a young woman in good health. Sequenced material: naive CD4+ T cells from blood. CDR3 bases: TGTGCCAGCTATATACCGGGACAGCAAACAGATACGCAGTATTTT. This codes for CASYIPGQQTDTQYF. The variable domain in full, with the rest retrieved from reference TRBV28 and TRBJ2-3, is DVKVTQSSRYLVKRTGEKVFLECVQDMDHENMFWYRQDPGLGLRLIYFSYDVKMKEKGDIPEGYSVSREKKERFSLILESASTNQTSMYLCASYIPGQQTDTQYFGPGTRLTVL.